Presented here are 24 T cell receptor beta chains from one specimen sequenced in a study of blood T cell repertoires in COVID-19 (dated by TCRdb to 2018 to 2021). The library was made by the immunoSEQ multiplex PCR assay. TCRdb retrieved this table from immuneACCESS and kept in-frame rearrangements only. Not all clones are present; in checked studies, unresolved V genes account for under half, and no reason is known for the remainder. Across this sample there are 180,000 or so clones, with 85% to 90% seen only once. Approximately 3.3% of the sample is taken by the ten largest. Specimen: peripheral blood. Source of these receptors: a man aged 18 to 30 with active or convalescent COVID-19.

The chain carries TRBV3-1 (or the pseudogene TRBV3-2) and TRBJ2-5, with no clear D. V was trimmed by 2 bases and J by 5 bases, leaving 15 bases between them. The CDR3 spans 15 residues. The germline V gene has CDR1 LGHDT and CDR2 YNNKEL (reference sequence). The CDR3 DNA reads TGTGCCAGCAGCCAACCGGGTCTCGACGCTGAGACCCAGTACTTC. Translated, it gives CASSQPGLDAETQYF.

The sample holds one count of this clone. The chain uses TRBV6-4 and TRBJ1-6, with 11 bases lining up with TRBD1. V gave up 6 bases and J gave up 9 bases; unmatched junction bases: 4. Germline CDR1 reads MRHNA; CDR2 reads SNTAGT. This CDR3 comprises 14 residues. DNA of the CDR3: TGTGCCAGCAGCACCGGGACAGGGGGTTCACCCCTCCACTTT. Translated: CASSTGTGGSPLHF.

The chain joins TRBV19 to TRBJ2-1; TRBD2 matches 12 bases. With V trimmed by 6 bases and J by 6 bases, 6 bases remained unmatched. Germline V gene sequence: CDR1 LNHDA, CDR2 SQIVND (reference sequence). The CDR3 covers 15 residues. This CDR3 reads CASSQLAGGSNEQFF. The CDR3 DNA follows: TGTGCCAGTAGCCAACTAGCGGGAGGATCCAATGAGCAGTTCTTC.

V is TRBV2 and J is TRBJ2-5; D is uncertain. CDR3 length: 12 residues. The germline V gene encodes CDR1 SNHLY and CDR2 FYNNEI. V dropped 5 bases and J dropped 3 bases, with 7 bases sitting between them. The CDR3 region is CASSYVEETQYF. For the CDR3, the DNA is TGTGCCAGCAGTTATGTCGAAGAGACCCAGTACTTC.

This chain joins TRBV9 and TRBJ1-1; tentatively, D is TRBD1 (5 bases). CDR1 is SGDLS, CDR2 YYNGEE, per germline. CDR3 size: 13 residues. With 0 bases removed from V and 3 bases from J, the gap between germline ends came to 6 bases. CDR3 amino acids: CASSVGGDTEAFF. In DNA, the CDR3 is TGTGCCAGCAGCGTAGGGGGGGACACTGAAGCTTTCTTT.

This clone was seen just once. The chain joins TRBV14 to TRBJ1-3; 7 positions match TRBD1. The CDR3 runs to 14 residues. J was trimmed by 2 bases and V by 4 bases; bases with no gene match: 2. CDR1 is SGHDN, CDR2 FVKESK, per germline. The CDR3 reads CASSPTGPGNTIYF. The CDR3 nucleotides are TGTGCCAGCAGCCCGACAGGGCCTGGAAACACCATATATTTT.

The chain uses TRBV28 and TRBJ2-5, with 10 bases that match TRBD1. This CDR3 has 15 residues. V was clipped by 7 bases and J by 3 bases; unmatched bases: 8. CDR1 and CDR2 from the germline V gene are MDHEN and SYDVKM. The CDR3 loop reads CASNRPGTGEETQYF. In DNA form, the CDR3 reads TGTGCCAGCAACCGCCCCGGGACAGGGGAAGAGACCCAGTACTTC.

The rearrangement uses TRBV11-2 and TRBJ2-1; possible D gene TRBD2, 5 bases. CDR1 and CDR2 (germline): SGHAT, FQNNGV. This CDR3 contains 15 residues. Trimming stripped 1 base from V and 4 bases from J, with 11 bases between. CDR3 sequence (DNA): TGTGCCAGCAGCTTAGTGTCAGGAGGTTACAATGAGCAGTTCTTC. It codes for CASSLVSGGYNEQFF.

The chain combines TRBV7-2 with TRBJ1-6, with TRBD1 identical over 9 bases. Germline lookup yields CDR1 SGHTA and CDR2 FQGNSA. The CDR3 is 13 amino acids. Trimming at V came to 5 bases and at J to 11 bases, leaving 4 bases not matched to a gene. This CDR3 is CASSPRQGAPLHF. CDR3 nucleotide sequence: TGTGCCAGCAGCCCTCGACAGGGGGCACCCCTCCACTTT.

The CDR3 DNA is TGTGCCAGTAGTATAGATAGCGGGAGGCCAAACAATGAGCAGTTCTTC. Translation gives CASSIDSGRPNNEQFF. This chain uses TRBV19 with TRBJ2-1; 10 nucleotides align to TRBD2. Germline CDR1 and CDR2: LNHDA and SQIVND (reference sequence). The CDR3 contains 16 residues. V lost 0 bases and J lost 5; bases outside the gene matches: 4.

The CDR3: CASSPSQGVSYNSPLHF. Here the CDR3 DNA reads TGTGCCAGCAGCCCAAGTCAGGGTGTTTCCTATAATTCACCCCTCCACTTT. The chain is built from TRBV13 and TRBJ1-6, with TRBD1 as a possible D gene (5 bases). Germline V lookup: CDR1 PRHDT, CDR2 FYEKMQ (reference sequence). The V and J ends lost 5 bases and 1 base respectively, with 15 bases between them. This CDR3 has 17 residues.

The chain is built from TRBV27 and TRBJ2-7; a weak D match, TRBD2 (5 bases). The germline V gene has CDR1 MNHEY and CDR2 SMNVEV (reference sequence). This CDR3 comprises 14 residues. V gave up 3 bases and J gave up 3 bases, with 12 bases separating them. The CDR3 reads CASSFRGPNYEQYF. As DNA, the CDR3 is TGTGCCAGCAGTTTTCGGGGTCCCAACTACGAGCAGTACTTC.

The chain joins TRBV19 to TRBJ2-3; 12 bases align to TRBD2. The trim removed 8 bases at V and 7 bases at J, leaving 10 bases unmatched. CDR3 size: 15 residues. Per the germline V gene, CDR1 is LNHDA and CDR2 is SQIVND (reference sequence). Here the CDR3 DNA reads TGTGCCAGTGACCATTGGACTAGCGGGGAGTATACGCAGTATTTT. It codes for CASDHWTSGEYTQYF. Using reference TRBV19 and TRBJ2-3 for the parts outside the CDR3, the full variable domain is DGGITQSPKYLFRKEGQNVTLSCEQNLNHDAMYWYRQDPGQGLRLIYYSQIVNDFQKGDIAEGYSVSREKKESFPLTVTSAQKNPTAFYLCASDHWTSGEYTQYFGPGTRLTVL.

A few counts support this clone. The chain recombines TRBV9 with TRBJ2-3; TRBD1 matches 7 bases. This CDR3 contains 14 residues. CDR1 and CDR2 (germline): SGDLS, YYNGEE. V was clipped by 2 bases and J by 11 bases; unmatched bases: 11. The CDR3 reads CASSVIPGTVGQYF. In DNA, the CDR3 is TGTGCCAGCAGCGTTATCCCCGGGACAGTGGGGCAGTATTTT.

This rearrangement joins TRBV3-1 (or the pseudogene TRBV3-2) to TRBJ2-2, with D maybe TRBD1 (5 bases). CDR3 length equals 17 residues. The germline gives CDR1 LGHDT, CDR2 YNNKEL (reference sequence). Deletions cut 2 bases from V and 7 bases from J, with 20 bases between. The CDR3 DNA reads TGTGCCAGCAGCCAAATTGGGGCAGGTTTTCCCGGCGGGGAGCTGTTTTTT. It codes for CASSQIGAGFPGGELFF.

The chain carries TRBV9 and TRBJ1-1; no firm D call. The V end was cut by 9 bases, the J end by 8 bases, with 14 bases between. This CDR3 comprises 11 residues. Per germline, CDR1 SGDLS and CDR2 YYNGEE. The CDR3 sequence is CATGRREEAFF. In DNA form, the CDR3 reads TGTGCCACTGGACGGAGGGAGGAAGCTTTCTTT.

The CDR3 nucleotides read TGCAGCGTTGAAGATCTGGCGGGACAGGGTAAGGCCGGCACAGATACGCAGTATTTT. Amino acid sequence: CSVEDLAGQGKAGTDTQYF. The chain joins TRBV29-1 to TRBJ2-3, with 9 bases that match TRBD1. CDR3 size: 19 residues. Germline values: CDR1 SQVTM, CDR2 ANQGSEA. Trimming cost V 0 bases and J 1 base; bases outside gene matches: 14.

The rearrangement uses TRBV5-1 and TRBJ1-2; D may be TRBD1 (6 bases). This CDR3 comprises 15 residues. The germline V gene has CDR1 SGHRS and CDR2 YFSETQ. V was shortened by 4 bases and J by 2 bases, with 15 bases between the two germline ends. The CDR3 spells CASSPGGAWNYGYTF. The CDR3 nucleotides read TGCGCCAGCAGCCCGGGGGGGGCTTGGAACTATGGCTACACCTTC.

The chain uses TRBV19 and TRBJ2-1; TRBD2 agrees at 13 bases. CDR1 and CDR2 (germline): LNHDA, SQIVND (reference sequence). This CDR3 contains 16 residues. V was pared by 4 bases and J by 4 bases, with 4 bases of the junction left unmatched. The CDR3 bases are TGTGCCAGTAGTAGACCGGGACTAGCGGGATACAATGAGCAGTTCTTC. Amino acids: CASSRPGLAGYNEQFF.

This clone occurred a few times. This sequence joins TRBV5-1 and TRBJ2-2, with TRBD1 matching 8 bases. The CDR3 is 15 residues long. J was trimmed by 1 base and V by 4 bases; bases with no gene match: 3. Germline V gene lookup returns CDR1 SGHRS and CDR2 YFSETQ. For the CDR3, the DNA is TGCGCCAGCAGCCTCGGGACAGGGAACACCGGGGAGCTGTTTTTT. It codes for CASSLGTGNTGELFF.

The V call is TRBV6-4, the J call TRBJ2-1; D may be TRBD2 (5 bases). This CDR3 region has 14 residues. Trimming took off 5 bases at V and 2 bases at J, with 10 bases between the two ends. Germline values: CDR1 MRHNA, CDR2 SNTAGT. The CDR3 loop is CASSPRGTYNEQFF. DNA for the CDR3: TGTGCCAGCAGTCCCCGGGGTACCTACAATGAGCAGTTCTTC.

The chain links TRBV28 to TRBJ2-5; no reliable D call. V lost 2 bases to trimming and J lost 3 bases, with 10 bases between them. The germline CDR1 and CDR2 sequences are MDHEN and SYDVKM. The CDR3 has 14 residues. Written as DNA, the CDR3 is TGTGCCAGCAGTTTAATCCCCCCGGAAGAGACCCAGTACTTC. This gives the protein CASSLIPPEETQYF.

This chain links TRBV3-1 (or the pseudogene TRBV3-2) with TRBJ1-5; no clear D gene. The germline V gene has CDR1 LGHDT and CDR2 YNNKEL (reference sequence). Trimming took off 0 bases at V and 0 bases at J, with 6 bases between the two ends. The CDR3 length is 15 residues. DNA of the CDR3: TGTGCCAGCAGCCAAGACACGCGTAGCAATCAGCCCCAGCATTTT. This sequence encodes CASSQDTRSNQPQHF.

This clone appeared once. The chain couples TRBV5-5 to TRBJ2-7, with 13 bases fitting TRBD2. V gave up 5 bases and J gave up 2 bases; unmatched junction bases: 4. Germline V gene lookup returns CDR1 SGHKS and CDR2 YYEKEE (reference sequence). The CDR3 consists of 15 residues. The CDR3 protein is CASSWTSGGTYEQYF. CDR3 bases: TGTGCCAGCAGTTGGACTAGCGGGGGAACCTACGAGCAGTACTTC.